A single sample gave rise to the 11 T cell receptor beta chains below, sequenced in a study of T cells after yellow fever vaccination. In TCRdb, the 5' RACE reads were re-called with MiXCR into one record per CDR3 protein. The profile shows around 300,000 distinct CDR3 sequences, 10% to 15% of them singletons. The source material was CD4+ T cells sorted from PBMCs, sampled 45 days after the yellow fever booster vaccination. The receptors derive from a man aged 30 to 39 who received the YFV17D yellow fever vaccine.

This chain connects TRBV7-9 to TRBJ2-1, with D maybe TRBD2 (6 bases). Per the germline V gene, CDR1 is SEHNR and CDR2 is FQNEAQ (reference sequence). V gave up 3 bases and J gave up 10 bases, with 10 bases separating them. CDR3 length equals 12 residues. CDR3 in amino acids: CASSFRGREQFF. DNA for the CDR3: TGTGCCAGCAGCTTTCGGGGGAGGGAGCAGTTCTTC.

This sequence joins TRBV20-1 and TRBJ2-3, with D possibly matching TRBD2 (6 bases). The CDR3 runs 13 residues. Per germline, CDR1 DFQATT and CDR2 SNEGSKA (reference sequence). V lost 6 bases and J 2 bases, leaving 12 bases between the germline ends. The CDR3: CSAVLGLTDTQYF. The CDR3 bases are TGCAGTGCCGTCTTGGGACTCACAGATACGCAGTATTTT.

This clonotype was observed at least ten times. The J gene is TRBJ2-7, the V gene TRBV20-1; 9 bases map to TRBD1. Trimming removed 0 bases from V and 1 base from J; junction bases left unmatched: 7. The CDR3 runs 16 residues. CDR1 is DFQATT, CDR2 SNEGSKA, per germline (reference sequence). Written as DNA, the CDR3 is TGCAGTGCTAGAGATATAGGAGGACAGGGGTCCTACGAGCAGTACTTC. Encoded protein: CSARDIGGQGSYEQYF.

The chain uses TRBV5-1 and TRBJ2-5, with D hard to call. V was clipped by 5 bases and J by 0 bases, with 11 bases between them. Germline V gene sequence: CDR1 SGHRS, CDR2 YFSETQ. There are 14 residues in the CDR3. The CDR3 sequence is CASSGQSYQETQYF. In nucleotides, the CDR3 is TGCGCCAGCAGTGGGCAGAGCTACCAAGAGACCCAGTACTTC.

This clonotype was observed at least ten times. The rearrangement links TRBV5-1 to TRBJ2-5; no clear D gene. Germline V gene sequence: CDR1 SGHRS, CDR2 YFSETQ. The CDR3 runs to 17 residues. The germline V and J ends were trimmed by 0 bases and 1 base, with 16 bases remaining between them. CDR3 sequence reads: CASSLGVDAQFQETQYF. CDR3 coding DNA: TGCGCCAGCAGCTTGGGGGTTGACGCGCAGTTCCAAGAGACCCAGTACTTC.

This clonotype has only a few counts. V is TRBV27 and J is TRBJ1-2; 7 nucleotides agree with TRBD1. V lost 2 bases and J lost 0; bases outside the gene matches: 3. Germline loops: CDR1 MNHEY, CDR2 SMNVEV (reference sequence). This CDR3 is 15 amino acids long. The CDR3 DNA reads TGTGCCAGCAGTTTACAGGGGGAACCTAACTATGGCTACACCTTC. Its translation is CASSLQGEPNYGYTF.

The rearrangement links TRBV3-1 to TRBJ2-1; 8 nucleotides match TRBD2. V was pared by 1 base and J by 3 bases, with 8 bases of the junction left unmatched. The CDR3 runs to 17 residues. Germline loops: CDR1 LGHDT, CDR2 YNNKEL (reference sequence). The CDR3 region is CASSQVTAGVIYNEQFF. CDR3 coding DNA: TGTGCCAGCAGCCAAGTAACAGCGGGAGTGATCTACAATGAGCAGTTCTTC.

A word on this clonotype: The junction differs from germline at one of its ends, possibly a read error. V and J are TRBV24-1 and TRBJ2-5; the D gene is possibly TRBD1 (5 bases). Per the germline V gene, CDR1 is KGHDR and CDR2 is SFDVKD. The CDR3 covers 14 residues. CDR3 nucleotides: TGTGCCACAAGTGTATCAGGGTTCGATGAGACCCAGTACTTC. As protein: CATSVSGFDETQYF.

This clonotype appeared a few times. This chain uses TRBV7-2 with TRBJ2-5, with a possible D match to TRBD2 (6 bases). The CDR3 length is 13 residues. Germline values: CDR1 SGHTA, CDR2 FQGNSA. The V end lost 3 bases, the J end lost 3 bases, and 8 bases lay between the germline ends. This CDR3 is CASSFVAEETQYF. CDR3 nucleotide sequence: TGTGCCAGCAGCTTTGTAGCGGAAGAGACCCAGTACTTC.

About this clonotype: The CDR3 ends on some other residue instead of the conserved phenylalanine or tryptophan, so this is likely a read error. The chain has TRBV5-1 and TRBJ2-7, with D tentatively TRBD2 (5 bases). The V end lost 0 bases, the J end lost 3 bases, and 10 bases lay between the germline ends. The CDR3 totals 14 residues. Germline V gene lookup returns CDR1 SGHRS and CDR2 YFSETQ. The CDR3 DNA reads as TGCGCCAGCAGCTTGGATGGCGGACTCTACGAGCAGTACCTC. Encoded protein: CASSLDGGLYEQYL.

The chain couples TRBV6-1 to TRBJ2-5, with unresolved D. The CDR3 consists of 15 residues. With 7 bases removed from V and 4 bases from J, the gap between germline ends came to 19 bases. In germline, CDR1 is MNHNS, CDR2 SASEGT. CDR3 sequence reads: CASTIVSAAGETQYF. DNA for the CDR3: TGTGCCAGCACCATAGTATCAGCTGCAGGAGAGACCCAGTACTTC.